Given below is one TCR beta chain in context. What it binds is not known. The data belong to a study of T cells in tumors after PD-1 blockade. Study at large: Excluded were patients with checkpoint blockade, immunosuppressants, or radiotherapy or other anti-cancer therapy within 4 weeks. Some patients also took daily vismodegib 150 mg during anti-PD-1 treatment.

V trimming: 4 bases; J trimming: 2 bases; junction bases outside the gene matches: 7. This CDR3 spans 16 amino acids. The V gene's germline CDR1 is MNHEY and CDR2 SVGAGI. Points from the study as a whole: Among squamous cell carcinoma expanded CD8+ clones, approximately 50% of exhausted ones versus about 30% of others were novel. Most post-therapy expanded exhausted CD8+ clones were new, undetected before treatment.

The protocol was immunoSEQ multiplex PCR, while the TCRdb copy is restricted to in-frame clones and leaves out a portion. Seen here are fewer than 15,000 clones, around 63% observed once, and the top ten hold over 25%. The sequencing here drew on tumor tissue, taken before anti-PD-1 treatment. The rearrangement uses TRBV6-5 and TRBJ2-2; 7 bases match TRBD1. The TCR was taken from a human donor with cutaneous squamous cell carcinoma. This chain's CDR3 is CASSFNRGLNTGELFF. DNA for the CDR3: TGTGCCAGCAGTTTCAACAGGGGCCTAAACACCGGGGAGCTGTTTTTT.